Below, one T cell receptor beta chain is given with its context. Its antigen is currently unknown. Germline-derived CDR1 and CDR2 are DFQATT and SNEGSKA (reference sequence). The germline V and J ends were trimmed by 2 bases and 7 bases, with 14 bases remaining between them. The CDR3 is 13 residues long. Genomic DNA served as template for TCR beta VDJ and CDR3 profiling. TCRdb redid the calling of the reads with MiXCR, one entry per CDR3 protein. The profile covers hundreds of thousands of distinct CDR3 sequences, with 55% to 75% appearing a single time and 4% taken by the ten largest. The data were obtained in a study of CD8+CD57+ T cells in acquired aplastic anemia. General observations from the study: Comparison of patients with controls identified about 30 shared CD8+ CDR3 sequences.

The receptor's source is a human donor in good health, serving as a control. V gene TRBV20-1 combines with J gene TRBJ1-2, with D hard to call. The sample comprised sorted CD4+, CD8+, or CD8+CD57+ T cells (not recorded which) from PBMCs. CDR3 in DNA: TGCAGTGCTAGACTGGCTACAGCACCTGGCTACACCTTC. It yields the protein CSARLATAPGYTF.